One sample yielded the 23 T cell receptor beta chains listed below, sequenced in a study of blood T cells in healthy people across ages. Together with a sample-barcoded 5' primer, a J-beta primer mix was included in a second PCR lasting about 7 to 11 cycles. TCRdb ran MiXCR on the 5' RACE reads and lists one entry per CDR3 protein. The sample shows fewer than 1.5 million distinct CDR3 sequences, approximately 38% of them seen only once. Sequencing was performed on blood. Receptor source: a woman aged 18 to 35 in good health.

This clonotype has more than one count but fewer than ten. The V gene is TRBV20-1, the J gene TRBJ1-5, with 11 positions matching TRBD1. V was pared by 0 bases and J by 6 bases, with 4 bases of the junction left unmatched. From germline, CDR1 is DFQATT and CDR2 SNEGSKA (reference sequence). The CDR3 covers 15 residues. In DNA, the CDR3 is TGCAGTGCTAGAGATTTGGGGACAGGGGGTCAGCCCCAGCATTTT. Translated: CSARDLGTGGQPQHF.

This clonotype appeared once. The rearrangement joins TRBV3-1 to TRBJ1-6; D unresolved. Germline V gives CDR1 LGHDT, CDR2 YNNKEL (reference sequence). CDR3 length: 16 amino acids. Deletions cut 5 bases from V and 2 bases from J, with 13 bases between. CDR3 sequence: CASSDFASPYNSPLHF. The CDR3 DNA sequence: TGTGCCAGCAGCGACTTTGCAAGCCCCTATAATTCACCCCTCCACTTT.

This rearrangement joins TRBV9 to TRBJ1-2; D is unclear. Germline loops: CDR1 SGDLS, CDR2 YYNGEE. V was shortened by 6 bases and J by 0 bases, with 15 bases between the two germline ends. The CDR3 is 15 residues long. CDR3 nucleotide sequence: TGTGCCAGCACCCGTCGGGCCAGCTCTAACTATGGCTACACCTTC. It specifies CASTRRASSNYGYTF. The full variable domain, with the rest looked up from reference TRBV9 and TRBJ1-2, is DSGVTQTPKHLITATGQRVTLRCSPRSGDLSVYWYQQSLDQGLQFLIQYYNGEERAKGNILERFSAQQFPDLHSELNLSSLELGDSALYFCASTRRASSNYGYTFGSGTRLTVV.

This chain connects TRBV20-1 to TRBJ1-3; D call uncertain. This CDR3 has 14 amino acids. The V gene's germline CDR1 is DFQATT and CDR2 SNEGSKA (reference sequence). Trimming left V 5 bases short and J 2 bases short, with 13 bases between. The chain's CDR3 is CSALPTDAGNTIYF. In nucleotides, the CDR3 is TGCAGTGCTTTGCCGACGGACGCTGGAAACACCATATATTTT.

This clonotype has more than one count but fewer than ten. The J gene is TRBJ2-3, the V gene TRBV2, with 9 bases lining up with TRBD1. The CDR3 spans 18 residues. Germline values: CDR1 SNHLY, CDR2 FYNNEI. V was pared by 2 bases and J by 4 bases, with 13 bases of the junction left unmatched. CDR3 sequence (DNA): TGTGCCAGCAGTGAAAGGAGTGAGGGAACAGGGGGCGCAGATACGCAGTATTTT. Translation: CASSERSEGTGGADTQYF.

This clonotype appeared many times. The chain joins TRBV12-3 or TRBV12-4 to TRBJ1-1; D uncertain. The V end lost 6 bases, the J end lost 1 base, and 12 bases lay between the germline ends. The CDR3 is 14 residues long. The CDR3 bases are TGTGCCAGCAGCCCAATCGACAAGAACACTGAAGCTTTCTTT. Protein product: CASSPIDKNTEAFF.

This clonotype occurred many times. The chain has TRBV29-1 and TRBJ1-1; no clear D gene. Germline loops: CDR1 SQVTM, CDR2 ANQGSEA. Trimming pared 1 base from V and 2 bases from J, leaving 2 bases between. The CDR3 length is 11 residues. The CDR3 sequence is CSVEGNTEAFF. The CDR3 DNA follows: TGCAGCGTTGAAGGTAACACTGAAGCTTTCTTT.

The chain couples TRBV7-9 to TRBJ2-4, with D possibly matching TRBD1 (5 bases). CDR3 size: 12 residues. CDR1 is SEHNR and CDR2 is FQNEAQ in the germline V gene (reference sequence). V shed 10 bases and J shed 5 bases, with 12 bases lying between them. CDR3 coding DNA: TGTGCCATTACCAGGGCAGAAAACATTCAGTACTTC. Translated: CAITRAENIQYF.

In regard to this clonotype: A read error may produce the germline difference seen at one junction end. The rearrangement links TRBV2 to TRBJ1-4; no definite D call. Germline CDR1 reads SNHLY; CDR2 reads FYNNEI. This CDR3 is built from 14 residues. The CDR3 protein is CAGSDATHNEKLFF. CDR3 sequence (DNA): TGTGCCGGCAGTGACGCCACCCATAATGAAAAACTGTTTTTT.

The CDR3 region is CASRTQPPGTFRGQYF. The CDR3, as DNA: TGTGCCAGCAGGACCCAGCCCCCCGGGACATTCCGAGGGCAGTACTTC. The chain couples TRBV6-6 to TRBJ2-7; maybe TRBD1 (6 bases). Germline CDR1 MNHNY, CDR2 SVGAGI (reference sequence). V was cut by 6 bases and J by 9 bases, with 27 bases left in between. The CDR3 is 16 amino acids.

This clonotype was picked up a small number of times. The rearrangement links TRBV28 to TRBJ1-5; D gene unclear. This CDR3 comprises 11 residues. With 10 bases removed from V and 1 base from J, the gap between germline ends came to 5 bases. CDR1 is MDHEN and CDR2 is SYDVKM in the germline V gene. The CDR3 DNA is TGTGCCACCGAGAGCAATCAGCCCCAGCATTTT. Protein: CATESNQPQHF.

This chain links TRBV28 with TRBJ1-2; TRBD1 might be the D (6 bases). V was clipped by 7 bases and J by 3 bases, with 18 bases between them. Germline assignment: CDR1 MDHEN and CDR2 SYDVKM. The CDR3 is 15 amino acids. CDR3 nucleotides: TGTGCCAGCACTCTGGCCCATCAGGGGCACTATGGCTACACCTTC. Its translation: CASTLAHQGHYGYTF.

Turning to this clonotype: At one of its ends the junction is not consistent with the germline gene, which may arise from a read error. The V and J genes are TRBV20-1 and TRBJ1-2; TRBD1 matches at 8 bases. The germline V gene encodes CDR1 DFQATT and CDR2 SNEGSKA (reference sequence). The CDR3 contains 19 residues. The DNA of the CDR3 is TGCAGTGCTAGAGTTTGGTCGGGGGCTATTGGACAGGGATACTATGGCTGCACCTTC. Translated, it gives CSARVWSGAIGQGYYGCTF.

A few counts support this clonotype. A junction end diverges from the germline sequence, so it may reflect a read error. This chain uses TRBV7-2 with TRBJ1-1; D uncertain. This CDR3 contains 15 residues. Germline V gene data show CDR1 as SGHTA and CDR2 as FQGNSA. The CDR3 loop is CASSVAPRSNTEAFF. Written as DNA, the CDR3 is TGTGCCAGCAGCGTAGCCCCCAGATCGAACACTGAAGCTTTCTTT.

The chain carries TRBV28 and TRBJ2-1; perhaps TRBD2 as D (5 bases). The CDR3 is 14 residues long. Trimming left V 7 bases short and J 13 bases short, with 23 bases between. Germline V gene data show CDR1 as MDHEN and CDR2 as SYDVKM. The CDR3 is CASMGSPREWRQFF. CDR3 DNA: TGTGCCAGCATGGGTAGCCCTCGGGAATGGCGACAGTTCTTC.

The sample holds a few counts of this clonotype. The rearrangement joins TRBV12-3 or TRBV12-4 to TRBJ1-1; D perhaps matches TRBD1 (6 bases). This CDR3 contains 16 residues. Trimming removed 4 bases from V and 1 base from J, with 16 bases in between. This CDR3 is CASSSNRVWGNTEAFF. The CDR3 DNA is TGTGCCAGCAGTTCAAACAGGGTATGGGGGAACACTGAAGCTTTCTTT.

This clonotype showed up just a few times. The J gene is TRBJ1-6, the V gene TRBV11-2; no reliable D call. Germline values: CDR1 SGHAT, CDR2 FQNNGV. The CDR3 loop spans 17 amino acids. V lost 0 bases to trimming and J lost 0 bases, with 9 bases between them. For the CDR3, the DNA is TGTGCCAGCAGCTTAGATCGTCGGAGCTCCTATAATTCACCCCTCCACTTT. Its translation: CASSLDRRSSYNSPLHF. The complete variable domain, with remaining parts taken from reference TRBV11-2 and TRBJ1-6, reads EAGVAQSPRYKIIEKRQSVAFWCNPISGHATLYWYQQILGQGPKLLIQFQNNGVVDDSQLPKDRFSAERLKGVDSTLKIQPAKLEDSAVYLCASSLDRRSSYNSPLHFGNGTRLTVT.

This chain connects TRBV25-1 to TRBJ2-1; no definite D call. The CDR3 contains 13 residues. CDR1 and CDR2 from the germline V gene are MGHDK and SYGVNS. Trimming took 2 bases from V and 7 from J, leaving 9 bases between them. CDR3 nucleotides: TGTGCCAGCAGTGAACCTCATTTTAATGAGCAGTTCTTC. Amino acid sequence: CASSEPHFNEQFF.

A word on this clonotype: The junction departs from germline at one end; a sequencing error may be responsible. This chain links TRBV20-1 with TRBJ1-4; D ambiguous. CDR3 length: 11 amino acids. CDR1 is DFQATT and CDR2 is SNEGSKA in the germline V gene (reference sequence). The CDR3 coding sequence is TGCAGTGCTTGGCAGAATGGAAAACTGTTTTTT. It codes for CSAWQNGKLFF.

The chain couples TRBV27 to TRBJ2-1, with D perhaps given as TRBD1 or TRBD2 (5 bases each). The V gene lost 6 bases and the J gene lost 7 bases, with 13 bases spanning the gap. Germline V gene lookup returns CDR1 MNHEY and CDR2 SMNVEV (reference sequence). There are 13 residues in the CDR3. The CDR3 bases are TGTGCCAGCAGCCCAGACGAGGGGAATGAGCAGTTCTTC. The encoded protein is CASSPDEGNEQFF.

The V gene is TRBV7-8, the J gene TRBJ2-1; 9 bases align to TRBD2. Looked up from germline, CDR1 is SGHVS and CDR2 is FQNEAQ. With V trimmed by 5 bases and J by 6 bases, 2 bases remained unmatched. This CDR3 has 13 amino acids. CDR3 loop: CASSTGLANEQFF. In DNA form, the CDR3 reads TGTGCCAGCAGCACGGGACTAGCCAATGAGCAGTTCTTC.

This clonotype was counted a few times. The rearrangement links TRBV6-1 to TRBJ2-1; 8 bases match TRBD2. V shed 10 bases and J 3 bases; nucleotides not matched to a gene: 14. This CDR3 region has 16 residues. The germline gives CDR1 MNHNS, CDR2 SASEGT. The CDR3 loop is CATSGAGDTVYNEQFF. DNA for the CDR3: TGTGCCACTTCGGGAGCGGGAGATACTGTCTACAATGAGCAGTTCTTC.

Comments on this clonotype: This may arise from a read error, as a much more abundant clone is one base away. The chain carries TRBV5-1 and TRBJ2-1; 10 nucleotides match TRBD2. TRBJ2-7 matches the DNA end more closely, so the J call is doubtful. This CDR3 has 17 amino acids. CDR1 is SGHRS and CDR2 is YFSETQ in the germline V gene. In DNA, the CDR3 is TGCGCCAGCAGCTTGGGTTCGCGGACTAGCGGCTACAATGAGCAGTACTTC. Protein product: CASSLGSRTSGYNEQYF.